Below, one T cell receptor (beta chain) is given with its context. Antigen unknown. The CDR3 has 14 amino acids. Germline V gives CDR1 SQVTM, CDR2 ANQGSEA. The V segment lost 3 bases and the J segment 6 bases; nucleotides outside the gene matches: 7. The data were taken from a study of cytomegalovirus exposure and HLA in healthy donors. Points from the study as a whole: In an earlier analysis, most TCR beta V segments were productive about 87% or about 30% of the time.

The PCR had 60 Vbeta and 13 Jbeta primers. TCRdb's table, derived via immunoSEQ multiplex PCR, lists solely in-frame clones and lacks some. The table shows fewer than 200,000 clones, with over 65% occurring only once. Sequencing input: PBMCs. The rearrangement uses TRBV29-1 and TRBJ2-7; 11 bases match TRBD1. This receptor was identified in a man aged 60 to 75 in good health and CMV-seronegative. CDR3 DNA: TGCAGCGTTGAGCCGGGACAGGGGGATTCCGAGCAGTACTTC. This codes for CSVEPGQGDSEQYF.